The source of this T cell receptor beta chain is a study of T cells in localized non-small cell lung cancer. Study results and caveats: Uninvolved nearby lung showed the greatest T cell clonality, exceeding that found in tumor.

In the case of this clone: Its target is not known.

Trimming removed 0 bases from V and 3 bases from J; junction bases left unmatched: 16. The CDR3 has 20 residues. Assay used: immunoSEQ multiplex PCR; TCRdb lists only in-frame clones, some missing. The table includes under 25,000 clones, about 85% detected once. The source was PBMCs, collected before any cancer treatment. This receptor was obtained from a man between 40 and 75 years old with stage II squamous cell lung carcinoma. The chain uses TRBV23-1 and TRBJ2-5; 10 nucleotides align to TRBD2. TRBV23-1 is assigned to the ORF class and has an uncertain function. DNA for the CDR3: TGCGCCAGCAGTCAATCAAAATGGTGGACTAGCGGATCCAAAAAAGAGACCCAGTACTTC. It codes for CASSQSKWWTSGSKKETQYF.